This T cell receptor beta chain was recorded in a study of blood T cell repertoires in COVID-19. About the research overall: Sample material is recorded as cDNA or gDNA derived from T cells, B-cell-depleted T cells, or PBMCs.

The CDR3 sequence is 13 residues long. Trimming shortened V by 6 bases and J by 5 bases, and 13 bases separated the two germline ends. The method was immunoSEQ multiplex PCR; TCRdb's version includes in-frame clones alone and lacks a portion of them. Among about 300,000 clones listed, about nine tenths were seen once. The chain couples TRBV12-3 or TRBV12-4 to TRBJ1-2; possible D gene TRBD1, 6 bases. Sequenced material: peripheral blood. The TCR comes from a woman in her 30s with COVID-19, enrolled during active disease. CDR3 DNA: TGTGCCAGCAGCAAACAGGGCCGGTATGGCTACACCTTC. This sequence encodes CASSKQGRYGYTF.